These T cell receptor beta chains were read from a single sample in a study of Ad26.COV2.S vaccination and SARS-CoV-2 variants. Here immunoSEQ multiplex PCR was the method, and the copy in TCRdb shows in-frame clones only, minus some. Of about 350,000 clones in the sample, roughly 90% are singletons; the top ten hold about 10%. The source material was peripheral blood, sampled in a trial of Ad26.COV2.S vaccine versus placebo. Every receptor here comes from a person aged 18 to 65 who received the Ad26.COV2.S COVID-19 vaccine or a placebo. CDR3s include the opening cysteine and the closing phenylalanine or tryptophan. D genes are given only for firm matches. Size is stated for part of the rows, as once, few or many counts, or as a class when the clone is expanded.

clone_size: .
j_call: TRBJ2-3
v_call: TRBV7-2
d_call: TRBD2
cdr3_nt: TGTGCCAGCAGCCCCCCTAGCGGAGATACGCAGTATTTT
cdr3_aa: CASSPPSGDTQYF

clone_size: .
j_call: TRBJ2-7
v_call: TRBV7-7
d_call: .
cdr3_nt: TGTGCCAGCAGCTTATCACCGCAGTCCTACGAGCAGTACTTC
cdr3_aa: CASSLSPQSYEQYF

clone_size: .
j_call: TRBJ1-1
v_call: TRBV5-1
d_call: TRBD1
cdr3_nt: TGCGCCAGCCAGGGACAGGGAGAAGCAAAGACTGAAGCTTTCTTT
cdr3_aa: CASQGQGEAKTEAFF

clone_size: once
j_call: TRBJ1-3
v_call: TRBV15
d_call: .
cdr3_nt: TGTGCCACAAGACAAGAACTCTCTGGAAACACCATATATTTT
cdr3_aa: CATRQELSGNTIYF

clone_size: .
j_call: TRBJ2-3
v_call: TRBV4-2
d_call: .
cdr3_nt: TGTGCCAGCAGCCAAGACACGAGGGATACGCAGTATTTT
cdr3_aa: CASSQDTRDTQYF

clone_size: .
j_call: TRBJ2-1
v_call: TRBV7-9
d_call: TRBD2
cdr3_nt: TGTGCCAGCACCCTATTGAATAGCGGGGCCTGGGGTACGAGCTCCTACAATGAGCAGTTCTTC
cdr3_aa: CASTLLNSGAWGTSSYNEQFF

clone_size: .
j_call: TRBJ2-6
v_call: TRBV29-1
d_call: .
cdr3_nt: TGCAGCGTTCTCACAGGGACCTCCTTGGGGGCCAACGTCCTGACTTTC
cdr3_aa: CSVLTGTSLGANVLTF

clone_size: .
j_call: TRBJ2-3
v_call: TRBV7-9
d_call: .
cdr3_nt: TGTGCCAGCAGCTTAGCGCTGGGGGTAACCGCCGATACGCAGTATTTT
cdr3_aa: CASSLALGVTADTQYF

clone_size: once
j_call: TRBJ2-4
v_call: TRBV21-1
d_call: .
cdr3_nt: TGTGCCAGCGCCCGAACAGCGGGCGTAGCCAAAAACATTCAGTACTTC
cdr3_aa: CASARTAGVAKNIQYF

clone_size: few
j_call: TRBJ1-2
v_call: TRBV7-9
d_call: TRBD1
cdr3_nt: TGTGCCAGCAGCTCCAGGGACAGAACATTGGGCGGCTACACCTTC
cdr3_aa: CASSSRDRTLGGYTF

clone_size: .
j_call: TRBJ2-2
v_call: TRBV3-1/TRBV3-2
d_call: .
cdr3_nt: TGTGCCAGCAGCCAAGATAGAACCGGGGAGCTGTTTTTT
cdr3_aa: CASSQDRTGELFF

clone_size: .
j_call: TRBJ1-5
v_call: TRBV5-1
d_call: TRBD1
cdr3_nt: TGCGCCAGCAGCTTGGGGACAGGGGGGTCCAATCAGCCCCAGCATTTT
cdr3_aa: CASSLGTGGSNQPQHF

clone_size: .
j_call: TRBJ1-6
v_call: TRBV28
d_call: TRBD1
cdr3_nt: TGTGCCAGCAGTTTCATAGGACAGGGACCCAATTCACCCCTCCACTTT
cdr3_aa: CASSFIGQGPNSPLHF

clone_size: .
j_call: TRBJ1-4
v_call: TRBV18
d_call: TRBD1
cdr3_nt: TGTGCCAGCTCACCGGCAAACAACCCGGGACAGGGGGATGAAAAACTGTTTTTT
cdr3_aa: CASSPANNPGQGDEKLFF

clone_size: .
j_call: TRBJ2-1
v_call: TRBV6-5
d_call: TRBD2
cdr3_nt: TGTGCCAGCAAGGAGGCTAGCGGAATAAATGAGCAGTTCTTC
cdr3_aa: CASKEASGINEQFF

clone_size: few
j_call: TRBJ2-3
v_call: TRBV27
d_call: .
cdr3_nt: TGTGCCAGCAGTTTACAGTCCCCGATCGATACGCAGTATTTT
cdr3_aa: CASSLQSPIDTQYF

clone_size: .
j_call: TRBJ1-3
v_call: TRBV29-1
d_call: .
cdr3_nt: TGCAGCGCCGGGGGCCCAGGATCTGGAAACACCATATATTTT
cdr3_aa: CSAGGPGSGNTIYF

clone_size: .
j_call: TRBJ1-6
v_call: TRBV4-2
d_call: TRBD1
cdr3_nt: TGTGCCAGCAGCCAAGGGCTAACCGGGACAGCTAATTCACCCCTCCACTTT
cdr3_aa: CASSQGLTGTANSPLHF

clone_size: .
j_call: TRBJ2-5
v_call: TRBV6-5
d_call: .
cdr3_nt: TGTGCCAGCAGACTAGCTCCTCTGGCCGAGACCCAGTACTTC
cdr3_aa: CASRLAPLAETQYF

clone_size: .
j_call: TRBJ2-7
v_call: TRBV28
d_call: TRBD1
cdr3_nt: TGTGCCAGCAGTCCCCCGGACAGGGGGCCTTCCTACGAGCAGTACTTC
cdr3_aa: CASSPPDRGPSYEQYF

clone_size: .
j_call: TRBJ2-5
v_call: TRBV19
d_call: TRBD2
cdr3_nt: TGTGCCAGTAGTAAGCCTCCTAGCGGGGGTTACCAAGAGACCCAGTACTTC
cdr3_aa: CASSKPPSGGYQETQYF

clone_size: .
j_call: TRBJ1-2
v_call: TRBV5-6
d_call: .
cdr3_nt: TGTGCCAGCAGCTTTCGCCAGGGAGACGGCTACACCTTC
cdr3_aa: CASSFRQGDGYTF

clone_size: .
j_call: TRBJ2-3
v_call: TRBV21-1
d_call: .
cdr3_nt: TGTGCCAGCAGCAAAGCTATGACTAGCGGGGGGCCTAGGGATACGCAGTATTTT
cdr3_aa: CASSKAMTSGGPRDTQYF

clone_size: .
j_call: TRBJ1-6
v_call: TRBV6-5
d_call: .
cdr3_nt: TGTGCCAGCAGTTACCAAAGCTCCTATAATTCACCCCTCCACTTT
cdr3_aa: CASSYQSSYNSPLHF

clone_size: .
j_call: TRBJ2-1
v_call: TRBV7-9
d_call: TRBD2
cdr3_nt: TGTGCCAGCAGCTCCACATTAGCGGGCCCTGAGCAGTTCTTC
cdr3_aa: CASSSTLAGPEQFF

clone_size: .
j_call: TRBJ2-1
v_call: TRBV7-2
d_call: .
cdr3_nt: TGTGCCAGCAGCTTAGCGAATGAGCAGTTCTTC
cdr3_aa: CASSLANEQFF

clone_size: .
j_call: TRBJ2-1
v_call: TRBV11-2
d_call: .
cdr3_nt: TGTGCCAGCAGCGCAGCCAGGCCCTCCTACAATGAGCAGTTCTTC
cdr3_aa: CASSAARPSYNEQFF